Here is one T cell receptor (beta chain) with its context. Method: immunoSEQ multiplex PCR; TCRdb's copy keeps in-frame clones and lacks some. Altogether almost 50,000 clones are present, 94% being singletons, with the ten largest covering roughly 0.34%. This sample stems from a study of T cell changes during pregnancy in multiple sclerosis. This CDR3 has 15 amino acids. Unmatched junction bases numbered 9, after V lost 4 bases and J lost 3 bases. Looked up from germline, CDR1 is SNHLY and CDR2 is FYNNEI. Material: CD4+ T cells from peripheral blood mononuclear cells, obtained in the third trimester of pregnancy. The origin of this receptor is a female donor with multiple sclerosis, enrolled in a pregnancy study. This chain connects TRBV2 to TRBJ2-7, with 7 bases aligning to TRBD1. The CDR3 coding sequence is TGTGCCAGCAGTGGTGGGCAGGGGGTTTTCTACGAGCAGTACTTC. Translated, it gives CASSGGQGVFYEQYF.